This TCR beta chain was identified during a study of shared clonotypes between healthy human individuals. This CDR3 region has 16 residues. Germline V gene lookup returns CDR1 MDHEN and CDR2 SYDVKM. Trimming removed 4 bases at V and 0 bases at J, with 12 bases between. In the source study's methods: Junction-only immunoSEQ data arrived without quality scores, meaning filtering differed. Using immunoSEQ multiplex PCR, the repertoire was profiled, and TCRdb retains in-frame clones only, with some absent. Clonal size and the V and J genes are those of that table, whereas D and trimming came from the DNA. The repertoire holds approximately 1.5 million clones, with 98% as singletons. Regarding this clone: Its antigen is still unknown.

Study-level points and caveats: A small donor pool kept down the genetic and exposure-history diversity that was represented.

Sequencing used naive CD4+ T cells sorted from blood. Subset given: CD45RA+ positively selected. The chain couples TRBV28 to TRBJ1-4; D not certain. This sequence was found in a man aged 25 to 40 in good health. This chain's CDR3 is CASSSASITTNEKLFF. The DNA of the CDR3 is TGTGCCAGCAGTTCTGCCAGCATAACAACTAATGAAAAACTGTTTTTT.